The present T cell receptor (beta chain) was sequenced within a study of shared clonotypes between healthy human individuals. Overall study context: Donor composition was a couple of women and a few men, aged 18 to 49. Findings and limits, study-wide: Relative to memory subsets, naive subsets generally showed larger estimated richness.

This CDR3 is built from 15 residues. In germline, CDR1 is SNHLY, CDR2 FYNNEI. Trimming shortened V by 1 base and J by 5 bases, and 14 bases separated the two germline ends. On this clone: Its antigen remains unknown.

When replicate PCRs were run on sorted subsets, they used approximately 210 ng DNA, approximately 27,000 T cell genomes. The protocol was immunoSEQ multiplex PCR, while the TCRdb copy is restricted to in-frame clones and leaves out a portion. The data contain 2 million or so clones, roughly 94% of them singletons. The origin of this receptor is a man aged 18 to 29 in good health. The chain combines TRBV2 with TRBJ2-5, with D perhaps TRBD1 or TRBD2 (6 bases each). Specimen: naive CD4+ T cells sorted from blood. Subset denoted: CD45RA+ positively selected. The CDR3 is CASSEGGGPWETQYF. CDR3 coding DNA: TGTGCCAGCAGTGAAGGTGGGGGGCCTTGGGAGACCCAGTACTTC.